This T cell receptor (beta chain) was profiled in a study of beta chain features in type 1 diabetes (dated by TCRdb to 2016 to 2019). About the investigation overall: Mean age, gender distribution, total cell number and subset yield were not different between patients and healthy donors. A total of under 120,000,000 sorted cells were examined across all samples, and RNA yield correlated strongly with the number of cells per subset. The study compared the TCRB repertoires of sorted circulating CD4+ T cell subsets in recently diagnosed type 1 diabetes patients with those in matched healthy donors. Regulatory and stem cell-like memory subsets were obtained from only 8 patients and roughly 8 healthy donors, while naive and central memory subsets were obtained from all 30 or so donors.

A single peripheral blood draw of around 0.11 L on average was collected from each donor into heparinised tubes. Using a panel that included CD45RO, CCR7, CD25, CD127, CD95 and CD27, naive, central memory, regulatory and stem cell-like memory CD4+ T cells were sorted on a BD FACSAria II. A purity above 98% was achieved for all sorted populations. PBMCs were isolated immediately by Lymphoprep density gradient centrifugation and stained directly without culture. To minimize batch effects, samples were stained and sorted in pairs, one healthy donor with one patient per experiment. To note about this clone: Its cognate antigen has yet to be identified. It has no much larger one-base neighbor in the sample; base qualities were not kept.

All of the isolated RNA was reverse transcribed with the High Capacity cDNA Reverse Transcription Kit, so expressed TCRB transcripts were sequenced. Naive, central memory and regulatory T cell samples underwent deep immunoSEQ sequencing, averaging about 3.57 million total reads per sample. After sorted cells were lysed in RLT buffer, RNA was extracted with DNase-treated RNeasy Micro or Mini kits, with the choice depending on cell number. Each cell subset was processed on its own to prevent cross-contamination, while patient and healthy donor samples were processed together. The immunoSEQ multiplex PCR was used to amplify TCRB sequences from cDNA, generating 87-bp fragments that spanned the CDR3 region. Sequencing of the amplicons was done on the Illumina HiSeq platform. On the study's bioinformatics: PCR bias was corrected computationally using synthetic template baselines, and reads within Hamming distance 2 were collapsed, with unmergeable singletons discarded. Reads were aligned against IMGT so that V, D and J genes, CDR3 length and insertions or deletions at six rearrangement sites could be assigned. Within each subset, clonotype counts were normalized to the number of sorted cells before true diversity and Gini coefficients were calculated with the tcR R package. The overlap coefficient, calculated on TCRB nucleotide sequences, was used to quantify repertoire sharing. As a proxy for the pre-selection repertoire, out-of-frame TCRB sequences from naive cells were analyzed. TCRdb mirrors the immuneACCESS table, restricted to in-frame sequences. Some clones are absent from its copies; in checked studies, under half trace to an unresolved V gene, and the reason for the others is unknown. V and J calls and clone size come straight from that table; D and trimming were deduced from the DNA. This sample comprises about 330,000 clones, approximately 10% of them detected only once. The ten largest make up 0.015% to 0.02% of the sample.

CDR1 SGHRS and CDR2 YFSETQ were looked up in the germline V gene. Here V drops 0 bases and J drops 0 bases, and the junction holds 5 bases not matched to any gene. The CDR3, from cysteine to phenylalanine, totals 16 residues. Only the CDR3 DNA is retained, 48 bases long and in frame from the first base. The research as a whole found: At VDJ recombination sites, type 1 diabetes patients had fewer insertions and more deleted nucleotides, which implies abnormalities in thymic rearrangement. HLA sub-analyses involved small numbers of individuals, so any influence of HLA type on TCRB rearrangement remained unresolved. Because cDNA was sequenced instead of genomic DNA, highly expressing activated cells could be over-represented, though the groups showed no difference in activation or CD3 levels. Shorter templates might be favored by PCR, yet because patient and control samples were amplified and corrected together, any such skew would affect both groups equally. Naive, central memory and regulatory TCRB repertoires appeared more similar among patients than among healthy donors. In all four CD4+ subsets, TCRB CDR3 length was moderately but significantly shorter in type 1 diabetes patients.

Sequences were obtained from naive CD4+ T cells from blood. Read against the paper, the sample's cell subset or site label means: true naive CD4+ T cells. The sequence derives from a woman aged 25 to 39 in good health. The V gene is TRBV5-1 and the J gene is TRBJ1-1, and TRBD1 aligns with 7 junction nucleotides. The sequenced DNA: TGCGCCAGCAGCTTGGTGGTGACAGGGATGAACACTGAAGCTTTCTTT. This encodes CASSLVVTGMNTEAFF. This CDR3, with the reference TRBV5-1 and TRBJ1-1 proteins standing in past its ends, gives the full variable domain KAGVTQTPRYLIKTRGQQVTLSCSPISGHRSVSWYQQTPGQGLQFLFEYFSETQRNKGNFPGRFSGRQFSNSRSEMNVSTLELGDSALYLCASSLVVTGMNTEAFFGQGTRLTVV.